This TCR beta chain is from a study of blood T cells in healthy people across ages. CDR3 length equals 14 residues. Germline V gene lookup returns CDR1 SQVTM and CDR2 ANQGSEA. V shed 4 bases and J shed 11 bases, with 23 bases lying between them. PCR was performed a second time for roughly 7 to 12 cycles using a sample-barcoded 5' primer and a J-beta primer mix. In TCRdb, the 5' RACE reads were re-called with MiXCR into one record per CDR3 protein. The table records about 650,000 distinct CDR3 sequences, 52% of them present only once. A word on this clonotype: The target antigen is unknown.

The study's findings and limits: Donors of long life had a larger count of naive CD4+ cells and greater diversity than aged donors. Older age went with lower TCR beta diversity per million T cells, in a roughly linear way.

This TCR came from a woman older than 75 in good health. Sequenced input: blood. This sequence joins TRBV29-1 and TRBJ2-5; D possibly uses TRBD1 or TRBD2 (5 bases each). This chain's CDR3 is CSVVGGKGSNEQYF. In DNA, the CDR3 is TGCAGCGTTGTTGGGGGAAAAGGGAGCAATGAGCAGTACTTC.